The T cell receptor (beta chain) under discussion was sequenced for a study of blood T cell repertoires in COVID-19. Membership in each cohort depended on participant-reported clinical history. Two negative PCRs, clearance, or symptom resolution were required of recovered Cohort 3 donors. This clone is a singleton in its sample. Clones were sequenced by immunoSEQ multiplex PCR, and TCRdb holds only the in-frame ones, with some missing. The sample holds a few hundred thousand clones, about 90% seen once. Losses at the gene ends were 2 bases for V and 7 bases for J; bases not matched to a gene: 7. Germline CDR1 reads MNHEY; CDR2 reads SVGAGI. CDR3 length: 16 residues.

The sample comprised PBMCs or T cells enriched from blood (not recorded which). V is TRBV6-5 and J is TRBJ1-5, with 11 bases aligning to TRBD1. The receptor comes from a woman aged 25 to 39 who had recovered from COVID-19. The CDR3 sequence: CASSYPGQGAGQPQHF. The CDR3 DNA reads as TGTGCCAGCAGTTACCCTGGACAGGGGGCCGGACAGCCCCAGCATTTT.